This note documents a single T cell receptor beta chain sequence. This clonotype was observed at least ten times. Its antigen is unknown. Per-nucleotide qualities are absent, and no much larger clonotype sits a single base away. The roughly 39 donors, aged roughly 6 to 95 years, were systemically healthy Caucasian individuals from Russia. Ten milliliters of peripheral blood were collected from each donor into EDTA-treated Vacutainer tubes. Ficoll-Paque density-gradient centrifugation was used to isolate PBMCs, with at least 6 million obtained per sample. Trizol reagent was used to extract total RNA from PBMCs, with at least 6 micrograms per sample. Naive CD45RAhigh/CD27high T cell percentages were measured by flow cytometry on a PBMC aliquot from every donor. The record originates from a study of blood T cells in healthy people across ages (dated by TCRdb to 2014 to 2015). Notes on the research overall: In model experiments, roughly one uniquely barcoded TCR beta cDNA molecule per two T cells was captured by template switching. Age-related changes in TCR beta repertoire diversity were measured in the study by deep sequencing normalized with unique cDNA molecular identifiers. The study analyzed two additional independent replicas of 1 million unique cDNA reads from the same blood draw for two donors, one aged 18 to 29 and one aged 80 or older. To avoid experimental bias, donors of different ages were spread randomly across the sequencing lanes. Four age groups were formed from the donors: young (average 16 years), middle-aged (approximately 39), aged (about 62) and long-lived (82).

Between the V and J ends, shortened by 3 bases and 3 bases respectively, the junction contains 8 bases. Spanning cysteine to phenylalanine, the CDR3 consists of 13 amino acids. Only the CDR3 portion is preserved as DNA: 39 bases, with reading frame beginning at the first base. General findings and caveats noted by the study authors: A strong correlation was found between observed TCR beta diversity and the percentage of naive T cells measured by flow cytometry. Because the CMV infection status of the donors was unknown, age-related changes in expanded clonotypes may potentially have been confounded. Because profiling used bulk unsorted PBMCs, naive and antigen-experienced compartments could not be compared conclusively. Total diversity estimates from one million sequenced T cells were considered lower bounds and underestimates. Compared with the aged group, the long-lived group had more naive CD4+ T cells, fewer expanded clones and increased TCR diversity, a pattern suggesting age selection. As age increased, observed TCR beta diversity per million T cells dropped in a roughly linear way, and a significant reduction was already evident by age about 40.

Library preparation was by 5' RACE. Sequencing instrument: Illumina HiSeq 2500. The second PCR ran for roughly 7 to 12 cycles and used a J-beta primer mix along with a sample-barcoded 5' primer. Each TCR beta cDNA molecule received a unique molecular identifier from a template-switch 5' adaptor carrying 12 random nucleotides. Each sample yielded at least 2.5 million CDR3-containing paired-end reads. The Mint cDNA synthesis kit, primed by a TRBC-specific oligonucleotide, was used to synthesize first-strand cDNA from all RNA. Following uracil-DNA glycosylase treatment, a first 18-cycle PCR with universal primers M1SS and BC2_uni_R was performed on all cDNA. The original methods were these. For normalization, 1 million high-quality reads were randomly selected from each sample, with every read carrying a distinct molecular identifier. Reads with shared molecular identifiers were discarded instead of being binned into consensus sequences. MiTCR, run with a Q25 quality threshold and the strictest error-elimination algorithm, handled CDR3 identification, clonotype clustering and error correction. A nonparametric unseen species model using Euler transformation provided a lower-bound estimate of total TCR beta diversity. TCRdb trimmed the raw reads at Q25, called clones with MiXCR and kept productive beta chains. A single entry per CDR3 protein holds the most common genes and DNA from its merged rows. The V and J calls were determined by TCRdb, not by the authors. The sample profile shows about 1.7 million distinct CDR3 sequences; roughly 27% of them were found once. The ten largest clones represent 7% to 9% of the sample.

The chain joins TRBV12-3 or TRBV12-4 to TRBJ2-5, with an unclear D gene assignment. What was sequenced was blood. This TCR was recovered from a young woman in good health. The CDR3 has the sequence CASSLGPKETQYF. The DNA sequence is TGTGCCAGCAGTTTGGGTCCGAAAGAGACCCAGTACTTC.